The 20 T cell receptor beta chains below were found in one sample sequenced in a study of human T cells and chemical hapten exposure. TCRdb redid the calling of the RACE reads with MiXCR, one entry per CDR3 protein. The sample lists a few hundred thousand distinct CDR3 sequences; around 6% were seen once. Time point denoted: patch test 2, 6 weeks after DPC sensitization. As to treatment: therapeutic diphenylcyclopropenone sensitization with weekly scalp DPC. The material sequenced was whole blood, taken in connection with sensitization to the hapten diphenylcyclopropenone (DPC). The origin of the receptors is a woman between 18 and 29 years old with alopecia areata. Some clones in this sample may be carry-over from other donors' samples.

This clonotype has at least ten counts. The J gene is TRBJ2-7, the V gene TRBV18; 12 bases fit TRBD1. Looked up from germline, CDR1 is KGHSH and CDR2 is LQKENI. The ends lost 6 bases at V and 5 bases at J; junction bases unmatched: 5. The CDR3 length is 14 residues. The CDR3 nucleotides read TGTGCCAGCTCGCCCGGGACAGGGGGCGACGAGCAGTACTTC. Its translation is CASSPGTGGDEQYF.

There are a few counts of this clonotype. The chain is built from TRBV12-3 or TRBV12-4 and TRBJ2-1; 11 bases agree with TRBD2. V trimming: 6 bases; J trimming: 7 bases; junction bases outside the gene matches: 11. The CDR3 runs 16 residues. The CDR3 DNA reads as TGTGCCAGCAGCCCAGGTAGCGGGGGGGCCGTAAATGAGCAGTTCTTC. This sequence encodes CASSPGSGGAVNEQFF.

In this sample, this clonotype turned up a few times. V is TRBV11-3 and J is TRBJ2-1; D is unclear. CDR3 length: 13 residues. V was pared by 5 bases and J by 5 bases, with 10 bases between. Germline assignment: CDR1 SGHNT and CDR2 YENEEA. The CDR3 region has the DNA TGTGCCAGCAGCATCGGACCCAACAATGAGCAGTTCTTC. It encodes CASSIGPNNEQFF.

This clonotype has just a few counts. This chain connects TRBV12-3 or TRBV12-4 to TRBJ1-5, with D possibly TRBD1 on 6 matching bases. V was clipped by 8 bases and J by 1 base, with 9 bases between them. The CDR3 extends over 13 amino acids. The CDR3 nucleotides are TGTGCCAGCTCAGGGGAGAGCAATCAGCCCCAGCATTTT. It specifies CASSGESNQPQHF.

The chain has TRBV9 and TRBJ1-2; TRBD1 is a possible D gene (6 bases). The germline V gene encodes CDR1 SGDLS and CDR2 YYNGEE. CDR3 length: 16 amino acids. Trimming pared 4 bases from V and 0 bases from J, leaving 16 bases between. The CDR3 DNA reads TGTGCCAGCAGCCCAGCTGGACAGCCGTCTAACTATGGCTACACCTTC. It yields the protein CASSPAGQPSNYGYTF.

At least ten counts were recorded for this clonotype. The V gene is TRBV4-2, the J gene TRBJ1-6; D remains unclear. Germline CDR1 and CDR2: LGHNA and YNFKEQ. Deletions cut 10 bases from V and 9 bases from J, with 13 bases between. This CDR3 region has 12 residues. The CDR3 reads CATGREGSPLHF. CDR3 nucleotides: TGTGCCACGGGAAGGGAAGGTTCACCCCTCCACTTT.

This clonotype has ten or more counts. This rearrangement joins TRBV5-4 to TRBJ1-2, with TRBD1 identical over 10 bases. After removal of 4 bases from V and 5 bases from J, the junction contained 8 bases not matched to a gene. The CDR3 is made up of 15 amino acids. Germline V gives CDR1 SGHNT, CDR2 YYREEE (reference sequence). The DNA for the CDR3 is TGTGCCAGCAGCGCACGGACAGGGGGGGAATATGGCTACACCTTC. Its translation: CASSARTGGEYGYTF.

The rearrangement links TRBV28 to TRBJ2-7; no firm D call. V was shortened by 8 bases and J by 6 bases, with 17 bases between the two germline ends. Germline CDR1 MDHEN, CDR2 SYDVKM. This CDR3 region has 13 residues. CDR3 protein: CASRTIYPSEQYF. The CDR3 nucleotides read TGTGCCAGCCGGACCATCTATCCCTCCGAGCAGTACTTC.

The CDR3 DNA follows: TGTGCCAGTAGTAGTGGCCACCGCTACACCTTC. Translation: CASSSGHRYTF. This chain links TRBV19 with TRBJ1-2, with no clear D. The CDR3 has 11 amino acids. The V gene's germline CDR1 is LNHDA and CDR2 SQIVND (reference sequence). V was trimmed by 4 bases and J by 9 bases, leaving 9 bases between them. The complete variable domain, with remaining parts taken from reference TRBV19 and TRBJ1-2, reads DGGITQSPKYLFRKEGQNVTLSCEQNLNHDAMYWYRQDPGQGLRLIYYSQIVNDFQKGDIAEGYSVSREKKESFPLTVTSAQKNPTAFYLCASSSGHRYTFGSGTRLTVV.

The chain links TRBV5-5 to TRBJ1-1, with D possibly matching TRBD1 (6 bases). Deletions cut 3 bases from V and 4 bases from J, with 19 bases between. Germline V lookup: CDR1 SGHKS, CDR2 YYEKEE (reference sequence). The CDR3 length is 16 residues. In nucleotides, the CDR3 is TGTGCCAGCAGCTGGGGACACCTATCTGGAGGCACTGAAGCTTTCTTT. Translation gives CASSWGHLSGGTEAFF.

This clonotype was counted at least ten times. The V gene is TRBV10-3, the J gene TRBJ1-1; D is unresolved. Germline V CDR1 and CDR2: ENHRY, SYGVKD. Trimming took 4 bases from V and 1 from J, leaving 10 bases between them. The CDR3 contains 14 residues. The CDR3 bases are TGTGCCATCAGTGGAAACGCAAGGAACACTGAAGCTTTCTTT. It encodes CAISGNARNTEAFF.

This clonotype has ten or more counts. V and J are TRBV20-1 and TRBJ2-7; TRBD2 matches at 8 bases. J lost 5 bases, V lost 0 bases, and 9 bases had no gene match. Per the germline V gene, CDR1 is DFQATT and CDR2 is SNEGSKA (reference sequence). The CDR3 loop spans 15 amino acids. The DNA of the CDR3 is TGCAGTGCTAGAGAACCGCCGGGACTAGGTAACGAGCAGTACTTC. This codes for CSAREPPGLGNEQYF.

Turning to this clonotype: The conserved phenylalanine or tryptophan is not found at the CDR3 terminus, so this likely reflects a read error. The rearrangement links TRBV4-2 to TRBJ2-3; 8 bases line up with TRBD1. V lost 1 base and J lost 6; bases outside the gene matches: 15. The CDR3 spans 18 residues. The germline V gene encodes CDR1 LGHNA and CDR2 YNFKEQ. CDR3 coding DNA: TGTGCCAGCAGCCAAGTGGTGGCAGGGGGCGTCTCGGGGGATACGCAGTATTTA. Residues: CASSQVVAGGVSGDTQYL.

This clonotype was counted ten times or more. The gene calls are TRBV2 and TRBJ2-1, with 8 bases lining up with TRBD2. The CDR3 contains 12 residues. Germline V lookup: CDR1 SNHLY, CDR2 FYNNEI. The CDR3: CASGGDYNEQFF. In DNA form, the CDR3 reads TGTGCATCCGGGGGGGACTACAATGAGCAGTTCTTC.

This clonotype was seen ten or more times. This chain links TRBV7-9 with TRBJ1-3, with D uncertain. V was trimmed by 3 bases and J by 0 bases, leaving 12 bases between them. The V gene's germline CDR1 is SEHNR and CDR2 FQNEAQ (reference sequence). The CDR3 runs to 16 residues. Here the CDR3 reads CASSFHEGNSGNTIYF. CDR3 sequence (DNA): TGTGCCAGCAGCTTTCACGAGGGAAACTCTGGAAACACCATATATTTT.

This clonotype was seen a handful of times. The V and J genes are TRBV5-1 and TRBJ2-3, with 8 bases that match TRBD1. The CDR3 is 15 residues long. CDR1 SGHRS and CDR2 YFSETQ come from the germline V gene. The V and J ends lost 4 bases and 1 base, in that order; junction bases with no gene match: 5. The CDR3 sequence: CASSIGQGRTDTQYF. The CDR3 nucleotides read TGCGCCAGCAGCATCGGACAGGGCCGCACAGATACGCAGTATTTT.

This clonotype has ten or more counts. The chain carries TRBV2 and TRBJ1-2, with 8 bases matching TRBD1. This CDR3 comprises 14 residues. V gave up 4 bases and J gave up 7 bases; unmatched junction bases: 8. Germline V gene data show CDR1 as SNHLY and CDR2 as FYNNEI. In DNA, the CDR3 is TGTGCCAGCAGTGTGAGGACAGGGCAGGGTGGCTACACCTTC. Its translation is CASSVRTGQGGYTF.

The chain couples TRBV3-1 to TRBJ2-7; 7 positions match TRBD1. The V gene's germline CDR1 is LGHDT and CDR2 YNNKEL (reference sequence). V lost 0 bases, J lost 6 bases, and 11 bases stayed unmatched. This CDR3 spans 16 amino acids. CDR3 region: CASSQDSGTVYLEQYF. The CDR3 bases are TGTGCCAGCAGCCAAGACTCCGGGACAGTCTACCTCGAGCAGTACTTC.

This clonotype was observed a few times. This sequence joins TRBV6-2 or TRBV6-3 and TRBJ2-7, with D perhaps assigned TRBD1 or TRBD2 (7 bases each). The germline gives CDR1 MNHEY, CDR2 SVGEGT. V lost 7 bases and J 5 bases, leaving 15 bases between the germline ends. This CDR3 has 13 residues. CDR3 amino acids: CASTSGGAHEQYF. The CDR3 bases are TGTGCCAGCACTTCAGGGGGGGCCCACGAGCAGTACTTC.

This clonotype was recorded many times. The chain is built from TRBV18 and TRBJ2-3; 9 bases align to TRBD1. V trimming: 6 bases; J trimming: 3 bases; junction bases outside the gene matches: 10. The CDR3 contains 16 residues. Looked up from germline, CDR1 is KGHSH and CDR2 is LQKENI. CDR3: CASSLTPGQGTDTQYF. The CDR3 region has the DNA TGTGCCAGCTCCCTTACTCCGGGACAGGGAACAGATACGCAGTATTTT. Variable domain in full (rest from reference TRBV18 and TRBJ2-3): NAGVMQNPRHLVRRRGQEARLRCSPMKGHSHVYWYRQLPEEGLKFMVYLQKENIIDESGMPKERFSAEFPKEGPSILRIQQVVRGDSAAYFCASSLTPGQGTDTQYFGPGTRLTVL.